This T cell receptor (beta chain) was documented in a study of CD4 T cells in relation to SARS-CoV-2 and coronaviruses. Study-level background: A couple of subjects were Hispanic; patients were roughly 8 males and a handful of females. Study-level findings and limits: Samples before the pandemic and after infection were not matched within any donor.

V was clipped by 3 bases and J by 4 bases, with 12 bases between them. The CDR3 extends over 14 amino acids. The germline V gene has CDR1 MNHEY and CDR2 SMNVEV (reference sequence). CEF-cultured naive and memory CD4+ T cell DNA got survey-level sequencing. Sequenced by immunoSEQ multiplex PCR; TCRdb stores in-frame clones only, minus some. The profile covers approximately 39,000 clones, with roughly 80% appearing a single time and around 21% taken by the ten largest. Worth noting for this clone: Its antigen is undetermined.

About 10^5 naive or memory CD4+ cells were cultured with CEF peptides for approximately eleven days. V and J are TRBV27 and TRBJ1-2, with no clear D. The TCR was taken from an adult with COVID-19. Specimen: memory CD4+ T cells from PBMCs, cultured in vitro. CDR3 DNA: TGTGCCAGCAGTTTTACGGGTCGCTCCTATGGCTACACCTTC. Translating it yields CASSFTGRSYGYTF.